This T cell receptor beta chain was sequenced during a study of CD8 T cells in ankylosing spondylitis. The study's findings and limits: Earlier reports found some motif variants in synovial fluid and blood in reactive arthritis.

With molecular barcodes, quantitative 5'-RACE was used to make the TCR beta libraries. TCRdb redid the calling of the 5' RACE reads with MiXCR, one entry per CDR3 protein. Found here are approximately 25,000 distinct CDR3 sequences, less than 3% of them singletons; the top ten hold 7% to 9%. The V and J ends lost 4 bases and 9 bases, in that order; junction bases with no gene match: 7. The germline V gene encodes CDR1 SGDLS and CDR2 YYNGEE. The CDR3 spans 14 residues. This clonotype was counted ten times or more. What it recognizes is unknown. The clonotype comes from a female donor with ankylosing spondylitis or in good health (not recorded which). The specimen sequenced was blood, either unsorted or a sorted T cell fraction (not recorded which). This sequence joins TRBV9 and TRBJ1-6; 7 positions agree with TRBD1. The CDR3 loop reads CASSSGTAGSPLHF. For the CDR3, the DNA is TGTGCCAGCAGCAGTGGGACAGCGGGTTCACCCCTCCACTTT.